The 30 T cell receptor beta chains below all came from one sample that was sequenced in a study of T cells in Graves' hyperthyroidism and ophthalmopathy. RNA transcripts yielded amplified TCR beta CDR3 regions. The HTBI primer set served for first-round RT-PCR of the TCR CDR3. One entry per CDR3 protein, called by TCRdb with MiXCR from the multiplex PCR reads. The sample consists of some 580,000 distinct CDR3 sequences, roughly a sixth of them appearing once. Sequencing was performed on blood. Every receptor here comes from a woman aged 40 to 55 with Graves' ophthalmopathy.

There are many counts of this clonotype. V is TRBV2 and J is TRBJ2-2; 11 nucleotides align to TRBD2. V trimming: 5 bases; J trimming: 4 bases; junction bases outside the gene matches: 3. This CDR3 is 15 amino acids long. Germline V lookup: CDR1 SNHLY, CDR2 FYNNEI. CDR3 amino acids: CASSKTSGATGELFF. CDR3 bases: TGTGCCAGCAGTAAGACTAGCGGGGCCACCGGGGAGCTGTTTTTT. Full variable domain (rest looked up from reference TRBV2 and TRBJ2-2): EPEVTQTPSHQVTQMGQEVILRCVPISNHLYFYWYRQILGQKVEFLVSFYNNEISEKSEIFDDQFSVERPDGSNFTLKIRSTKLEDSAMYFCASSKTSGATGELFFGEGSRLTVL.

This clonotype came up once. This chain links TRBV9 with TRBJ1-2; tentative D call: TRBD1 (5 bases). Germline-derived CDR1 and CDR2 are SGDLS and YYNGEE. The V and J ends lost 1 base and 4 bases respectively, with 14 bases between them. CDR3 length: 15 residues. CDR3 in DNA: TGTGCCAGCAGCGTAATGGATCAGGGCACCTATGGCTACACCTTC. Translating gives CASSVMDQGTYGYTF.

V is TRBV24-1 and J is TRBJ1-5; D unresolved. The germline CDR1 and CDR2 sequences are KGHDR and SFDVKD. V was cut by 6 bases and J by 4 bases, with 12 bases left in between. The length of the CDR3 is 14 residues. CDR3 amino acids: CATSPPEGNQPQHF. DNA for the CDR3: TGTGCCACCAGTCCCCCGGAAGGTAATCAGCCCCAGCATTTT.

This clonotype was seen many times. The rearrangement uses TRBV10-3 and TRBJ2-3, with D possibly TRBD2 on 5 matching bases. Trimming took 5 bases from V and 0 from J, leaving 21 bases between them. The CDR3 contains 18 residues. The germline gives CDR1 ENHRY, CDR2 SYGVKD. The CDR3 region is CAISSVPGGSPSTDTQYF. The CDR3 DNA is TGTGCCATCAGTTCGGTCCCAGGAGGATCCCCTAGCACAGATACGCAGTATTTT.

This clonotype was detected ten times or more. The J gene is TRBJ2-1, the V gene TRBV11-2, with D uncertain. Germline-derived CDR1 and CDR2 are SGHAT and FQNNGV. CDR3 size: 13 residues. V was pared by 0 bases and J by 11 bases, with 11 bases between. The CDR3 loop reads CASSLESQTKQFF. The CDR3 DNA follows: TGTGCCAGCAGCTTAGAAAGCCAGACAAAGCAGTTCTTC.

This clonotype was picked up one time. Possible read error: a much larger clone is one base away. The rearrangement uses TRBV6-1 and TRBJ1-2; no reliable D call. V lost 3 bases, J lost 5 bases, and 10 bases lay in between. Germline V lookup: CDR1 MNHNS, CDR2 SASEGT. The CDR3 length is 13 residues. DNA for the CDR3: TGTGCCAGCAGTGATGAGAGAAGATATGGCTACACCTTC. It is translated as CASSDERRYGYTF.

This clonotype was observed many times. The chain couples TRBV12-3 or TRBV12-4 to TRBJ2-1; perhaps TRBD2 as D (6 bases). The CDR3 has 14 residues. Trimming pared 6 bases from V and 7 bases from J, leaving 16 bases between. The CDR3 nucleotides read TGTGCCAGCAGCCCCGGGACTCCGGTTAATGAGCAGTTCTTC. It yields the protein CASSPGTPVNEQFF.

This clonotype was seen only a few times. The rearrangement links TRBV13 to TRBJ2-7; no definite D call. CDR1 PRHDT and CDR2 FYEKMQ come from the germline V gene (reference sequence). Trimming stripped 5 bases from V and 0 bases from J, with 8 bases between. This CDR3 spans 13 amino acids. CDR3 nucleotide sequence: TGTGCCAGCAGCATGGGCGTCTCCTACGAGCAGTACTTC. The encoded protein is CASSMGVSYEQYF. Filled out from reference TRBV13 and TRBJ2-7, the complete variable domain reads AAGVIQSPRHLIKEKRETATLKCYPIPRHDTVYWYQQGPGQDPQFLISFYEKMQSDKGSIPDRFSAQQFSDYHSELNMSSLELGDSALYFCASSMGVSYEQYFGPGTRLTVT.

V usage is TRBV6-1 and J usage is TRBJ2-2; D possibly matches TRBD1 or TRBD2 (5 bases each). V gave up 6 bases and J gave up 5 bases, with 16 bases separating them. Germline V gene data show CDR1 as MNHNS and CDR2 as SASEGT. This CDR3 has 15 amino acids. This CDR3 is CASSLRDHLTGELFF. CDR3 bases: TGTGCCAGCAGCCTCCGGGACCACCTAACCGGGGAGCTGTTTTTT.

This clonotype has a count of ten or more. The chain recombines TRBV5-4 with TRBJ2-5; D remains ambiguous. The CDR3 extends over 16 amino acids. The germline gives CDR1 SGHNT, CDR2 YYREEE (reference sequence). Trimming removed 0 bases at V and 4 bases at J, with 16 bases between. The CDR3 region is CASSLGSEPSLETQYF. CDR3 nucleotides: TGTGCCAGCAGCTTGGGATCCGAGCCTTCACTAGAGACCCAGTACTTC.

This clonotype was seen ten or more times. At one of its ends the junction is not consistent with the germline gene, which may arise from a read error. The chain has TRBV7-7 and TRBJ2-5; 9 positions agree with TRBD2. CDR1 and CDR2 (germline): SSHAT, FNYEAQ (reference sequence). The CDR3 runs to 15 residues. The CDR3 coding sequence is TGTGCTAGCAGCTTAGGGGCTAGCGGGGTAGAGACCCAGTACTTC. Translating gives CASSLGASGVETQYF.

The chain uses TRBV2 and TRBJ1-1; D possibly corresponds to TRBD1 (6 bases). The CDR3 is 17 amino acids. V lost 2 bases and J lost 1, with 17 bases in between. Germline values: CDR1 SNHLY, CDR2 FYNNEI. The CDR3 nucleotides are TGTGCCAGCAGTGAATACCCCCAGCAGGGGCGGAACACTGAAGCTTTCTTT. Amino acid sequence: CASSEYPQQGRNTEAFF.

This clonotype was observed many times. The chain couples TRBV7-9 to TRBJ1-1; D perhaps matches TRBD1 (6 bases). In germline, CDR1 is SEHNR, CDR2 FQNEAQ (reference sequence). The length of the CDR3 is 14 residues. Trimming took 3 bases from V and 4 from J, leaving 12 bases between them. The CDR3 DNA is TGTGCCAGCAGCTTCCAGGGGTCGGGCACTGAAGCTTTCTTT. Amino acids: CASSFQGSGTEAFF.

The sample holds many counts of this clonotype. The chain employs TRBV18 and TRBJ1-1; no clear D. Between the trimmed V and J ends, which lost 3 bases and 3 bases, there was a span of 11 bases. The CDR3 is 14 residues long. Germline lookup yields CDR1 KGHSH and CDR2 LQKENI. CDR3 nucleotide sequence: TGTGCCAGCTCACCGGAGGAGGGTGACACTGAAGCTTTCTTT. Translating it yields CASSPEEGDTEAFF.

This clonotype was counted a few times. V is TRBV7-3 and J is TRBJ2-3; 9 bases map to TRBD2. The junction had 8 bases not matched to a gene; V was cut back by 3 bases and J by 4 bases. The CDR3 has 16 residues. Germline-derived CDR1 and CDR2 are SGHTA and FQGTGA. The CDR3 protein is CASSLYAGGQSDTQYF. The DNA for the CDR3 is TGTGCCAGCAGCTTGTATGCGGGGGGGCAGTCAGATACGCAGTATTTT.

In its sample, this clonotype was seen a few times. CDR3 residues: CASSPHRGTHYNEQFF. Written as DNA, the CDR3 is TGTGCCAGCAGCCCCCATCGAGGGACGCATTACAATGAGCAGTTCTTC. This rearrangement joins TRBV11-2 to TRBJ2-1; D tentatively reads TRBD1 or TRBD2 (5 bases each). V gave up 5 bases and J gave up 4 bases, with 18 bases separating them. Germline-derived CDR1 and CDR2 are SGHAT and FQNNGV. The CDR3 totals 16 residues.

A remark on this clonotype: The junction departs from germline at one end; a sequencing error may be responsible. This chain uses TRBV9 with TRBJ1-1; unclear D gene. The CDR3 sequence is 14 residues long. Germline V gene data show CDR1 as SGDLS and CDR2 as YYNGEE. The DNA for the CDR3 is TGTGCCAGCAGCCCTGCGTGGTTGAAAACTGAAGCTTTCTTT. This gives the protein CASSPAWLKTEAFF. Drawing the rest from reference TRBV9 and TRBJ1-1, the complete variable domain is DSGVTQTPKHLITATGQRVTLRCSPRSGDLSVYWYQQSLDQGLQFLIQYYNGEERAKGNILERFSAQQFPDLHSELNLSSLELGDSALYFCASSPAWLKTEAFFGQGTRLTVV.

This clonotype was observed a handful of times. This chain links TRBV6-6 with TRBJ1-2; unclear D gene. CDR1 and CDR2 from the germline V gene are MNHNY and SVGAGI (reference sequence). This CDR3 has 15 residues. Trimming removed 0 bases at V and 7 bases at J, with 15 bases between. The CDR3 here is CASSYSTGRTSGYTF. DNA for the CDR3: TGTGCCAGCAGTTACTCAACCGGGAGAACCTCTGGCTACACCTTC.

This clonotype was picked up many times. The V and J genes are TRBV18 and TRBJ2-7, with TRBD2 as a possible D gene (5 bases). V gave up 4 bases and J gave up 3 bases, with 16 bases separating them. Germline V gives CDR1 KGHSH, CDR2 LQKENI. The CDR3 is made up of 15 amino acids. DNA of the CDR3: TGTGCCAGCTCACACACGGTTAAGGAGGACTACGAGCAGTACTTC. This sequence encodes CASSHTVKEDYEQYF.

This clonotype was observed many times. V usage is TRBV30 and J usage is TRBJ2-1, with TRBD2 matching over 8 bases. Unmatched junction bases numbered 12, after V lost 1 base and J lost 4 bases. The germline V gene encodes CDR1 GTSNPN and CDR2 SVGIG (reference sequence). This CDR3 contains 17 residues. For the CDR3, the DNA is TGTGCCTGGAGTGACGTAGGCCCCCCTAGCGGGTACAATGAGCAGTTCTTC. Translating it yields CAWSDVGPPSGYNEQFF.

The chain recombines TRBV6-2 or TRBV6-3 with TRBJ2-2, with D possibly being TRBD2 (6 bases). The germline V gene encodes CDR1 MNHEY and CDR2 SVGEGT. Between the trimmed V and J ends, which lost 2 bases and 2 bases, there was a span of 21 bases. The CDR3 sequence is 19 residues long. The CDR3 DNA reads as TGTGCCAGCAGTTACCCAGCCTGGACTGGACTATTCAACACCGGGGAGCTGTTTTTT. Translation gives CASSYPAWTGLFNTGELFF.

This clonotype was recorded at least ten times. This chain connects TRBV3-1 to TRBJ1-3, with 9 nucleotides matching TRBD1. With 8 bases clipped from V and 7 bases from J, the junction kept 3 bases outside the gene matches. There are 12 residues in the CDR3. In germline, CDR1 is LGHDT, CDR2 YNNKEL (reference sequence). This CDR3 reads CASGTGRNTIYF. CDR3 nucleotides: TGTGCCAGCGGGACAGGGAGGAACACCATATATTTT.

V is TRBV11-2 and J is TRBJ2-2; D might be TRBD1 (6 bases). This CDR3 is built from 13 residues. V dropped 7 bases and J dropped 6 bases, with 12 bases sitting between them. Germline-derived CDR1 and CDR2 are SGHAT and FQNNGV. The CDR3 sequence: CASNPTGSGELFF. DNA of the CDR3: TGTGCCAGCAATCCCACAGGGTCCGGGGAGCTGTTTTTT.

Worth noting for this clonotype: Its ends do not fully match the called genes, so a read error is possible. This chain links TRBV7-9 with TRBJ2-3; D may be TRBD1 (6 bases). Per the germline V gene, CDR1 is SEHNR and CDR2 is FQNEAQ (reference sequence). The CDR3 covers 14 residues. The CDR3 DNA sequence: TGTGCCAACAGCTCGGGACAAAGCACAGATACGCAGTATTTT. The encoded protein is CANSSGQSTDTQYF.

There are a few counts of this clonotype. As DNA, the CDR3 is TGTGCCAGCAGCTTTCCGACAGGGGCCCTGAATGAGCAGTTCTTC. This encodes CASSFPTGALNEQFF. The rearrangement uses TRBV7-9 and TRBJ2-1; TRBD1 aligns across 8 bases. The CDR3 has 15 residues. Looked up from germline, CDR1 is SEHNR and CDR2 is FQNEAQ (reference sequence). The ends lost 3 bases at V and 7 bases at J; junction bases unmatched: 8.

The chain joins TRBV7-9 to TRBJ1-4; D might be TRBD1 (6 bases). The V gene lost 4 bases and the J gene lost 5 bases, with 17 bases spanning the gap. The CDR3 length is 16 residues. Germline V gives CDR1 SEHNR, CDR2 FQNEAQ (reference sequence). The CDR3 region has the DNA TGTGCCAGCAGCTCCCCCCAGCAGGGGCTAAATGAAAAACTGTTTTTT. Protein product: CASSSPQQGLNEKLFF. The complete variable domain, with remaining parts taken from reference TRBV7-9 and TRBJ1-4, reads DTGVSQNPRHKITKRGQNVTFRCDPISEHNRLYWYRQTLGQGPEFLTYFQNEAQLEKSRLLSDRFSAERPKGSFSTLEIQRTEQGDSAMYLCASSSPQQGLNEKLFFGSGTQLSVL.

The J gene is TRBJ1-5, the V gene TRBV19, with 7 bases fitting TRBD1. Germline lookup yields CDR1 LNHDA and CDR2 SQIVND (reference sequence). V trimming: 9 bases; J trimming: 3 bases; junction bases outside the gene matches: 8. The CDR3 loop spans 14 amino acids. In nucleotides, the CDR3 is TGTGCCAGCAGGGGGGGACAGATCAATCAGCCCCAGCATTTT. Amino acids: CASRGGQINQPQHF.

The chain recombines TRBV29-1 with TRBJ2-7, with D perhaps matching TRBD2 (6 bases). This CDR3 contains 12 residues. The germline V and J ends were trimmed by 5 bases and 5 bases, with 13 bases remaining between them. CDR1 is SQVTM, CDR2 ANQGSEA, per germline. CDR3 in amino acids: CSVRPGSDEQYF. The CDR3 DNA sequence: TGCAGCGTTCGGCCCGGGAGCGACGAGCAGTACTTC.

The chain carries TRBV5-6 and TRBJ2-4; 8 bases line up with TRBD1. V gave up 3 bases and J gave up 2 bases; unmatched junction bases: 7. The length of the CDR3 is 16 residues. Germline V lookup: CDR1 SGHDT, CDR2 YYEEEE. Written as DNA, the CDR3 is TGTGCCAGCAGCTCCACGGACAGGGCCTCCAAAAACATTCAGTACTTC. It translates to CASSSTDRASKNIQYF.

The rearrangement uses TRBV10-3 and TRBJ2-3, with 9 bases identical to TRBD1. Germline CDR1 ENHRY, CDR2 SYGVKD. J gave up 4 bases and V 6 bases, and 8 bases lay outside the gene matches. The CDR3 totals 15 residues. CDR3 amino acids: CAIRGQGTSADTQYF. The CDR3 DNA reads as TGTGCCATCAGGGGACAGGGTACTAGCGCAGATACGCAGTATTTT.